The clone carrying this T cell receptor (beta chain) was counted once. The data were taken from a study of T-cell memory formation after mild COVID-19. TCRdb passed the 5' RACE reads through MiXCR, listing each CDR3 protein once. The table includes hundreds of thousands of distinct CDR3 sequences, roughly 18% detected once. Trimming shortened V by 0 bases and J by 4 bases, and 8 bases separated the two germline ends. The CDR3 is 14 residues long. The germline CDR1 and CDR2 sequences are SNHLY and FYNNEI. The genes are TRBV2 and TRBJ2-3; D unresolved. This sequence was found in an adult woman who had mild COVID-19 (a few samples of this study predate the infection). Cell type and time point are not known. Sample: PBMCs or a T cell subset sorted from them (not recorded which). As DNA, the CDR3 is TGTGCCAGCAGTGAAGCGCTTCAGGCAGATACGCAGTATTTT. Amino acid sequence: CASSEALQADTQYF.